This T cell receptor (beta chain) was documented in a study of blood T cell repertoires in COVID-19. Across the whole study: COVID-19 samples from acute and convalescent phases originated in the United States, Italy and Spain. PBMCs, B-cell-depleted T cells, or T cells provided the cDNA or gDNA that made up the material.

The V end lost 1 base, the J end lost 4 bases, and 11 bases lay between the germline ends. This CDR3 region has 15 residues. Germline assignment: CDR1 LGHDT and CDR2 YNNKEL (reference sequence). Original methodology: Nucleated cell counts were estimated from reference gene primer amplification. The protocol was immunoSEQ multiplex PCR, while the TCRdb copy is restricted to in-frame clones and leaves out a portion. That table supplies the V and J calls and clone size; D and trimming were determined from the DNA. The profile shows over 200,000 clones, around 82% of them singletons. The V and J genes are TRBV3-1 (or the pseudogene TRBV3-2) and TRBJ1-5; the D gene is possibly TRBD1 (5 bases). Sequenced material: peripheral blood. The sequence was collected from a man older than 75 with acute or convalescent COVID-19. CDR3 protein: CASSQAQGGNQPQHF. In DNA form, the CDR3 reads TGTGCCAGCAGCCAAGCTCAGGGCGGTAATCAGCCCCAGCATTTT.